This T cell receptor beta chain was recorded in a study of CD8 T cells in ankylosing spondylitis. General observations from the study: Peripheral blood held disease-linked clones only at relatively low frequency, and these were CD8+. From matched ankylosing spondylitis synovial fluid, disease-linked clones were reportedly recovered at significantly enriched levels. A TCR beta motif made of several highly homologous variants seemed typical of ankylosing spondylitis blood.

Per the germline V gene, CDR1 is MGHRA and CDR2 is YSYEKL. V was shortened by 3 bases and J by 5 bases, with 17 bases between the two germline ends. There are 15 residues in the CDR3. Ten or more counts support this clonotype. Its antigen is not known. In making TCR beta libraries, quantitative 5'-RACE with molecular barcodes was used. TCRdb called the 5' RACE reads again in MiXCR, with one record for every CDR3 protein. In the table there are some 130,000 distinct CDR3 sequences, roughly a sixth of which are singletons. The chain recombines TRBV4-1 with TRBJ2-7; no reliable D call. The sequence was obtained from a male donor with ankylosing spondylitis. The material sequenced was blood, either unsorted or a sorted T cell fraction (not recorded which). The CDR3 region is CASSHQKGLDDEQYF. CDR3 sequence (DNA): TGCGCCAGCAGCCACCAAAAGGGTTTAGACGACGAGCAGTACTTC.